Listed below are T cell receptor beta chains from one sample, sequenced in a study of T cell responses to AZD1222 COVID-19 vaccine. This table comes from immunoSEQ multiplex PCR, and its TCRdb copy is limited to in-frame clones, with some not included. This sample yields about 190,000 clones, of which around 87% are seen a single time; 2.5% to 3% belongs to the top ten. Specimen: peripheral blood, collected on day 0 of MenACWY control vaccination. Receptors were obtained from an adult in good health. Each CDR3 is given with its conserved first and last residue. D genes are given only for firm matches. The size of a clone is reported for some rows only, either as once, few or many, or as a class for expanded clones.

cdr3_nt: TGCAGTGCTAGTCCGGGATCGTTAGATTCACCCCTCCACTTT; cdr3_aa: CSASPGSLDSPLHF; d_call: NA; clone_size: NA; j_call: TRBJ1-6; v_call: TRBV20-1
cdr3_nt: TGTGCCAGCAGTTTACGGGGGGCCCAAAACATTCAGTACTTC; cdr3_aa: CASSLRGAQNIQYF; d_call: NA; clone_size: NA; j_call: TRBJ2-4; v_call: TRBV27
cdr3_nt: TGTGCCTGGAGTGTACTGTCCGAGGGGTCACCCCTCCACTTT; cdr3_aa: CAWSVLSEGSPLHF; d_call: NA; clone_size: few; j_call: TRBJ1-6; v_call: TRBV30
cdr3_nt: TGTGCCAGCATCCTAGGGGGGTATCGCACAGATACGCAGTATTTT; cdr3_aa: CASILGGYRTDTQYF; d_call: NA; clone_size: NA; j_call: TRBJ2-3; v_call: TRBV13
cdr3_nt: TGTGCCAGAAGTCCAAGGGGCACTGAAGCTTTCTTT; cdr3_aa: CARSPRGTEAFF; d_call: NA; clone_size: NA; j_call: TRBJ1-1; v_call: TRBV5-3
cdr3_nt: TGTGCCAGCAGTCTCCCTCAAATGAGCTCTGGAAACACCATATATTTT; cdr3_aa: CASSLPQMSSGNTIYF; d_call: NA; clone_size: NA; j_call: TRBJ1-3; v_call: TRBV28
cdr3_nt: TGTGCCAGTAGTATTGGTCCTTGGACTGAAGCTTTCTTT; cdr3_aa: CASSIGPWTEAFF; d_call: NA; clone_size: NA; j_call: TRBJ1-1; v_call: TRBV19
cdr3_nt: TGTGCCAGCAGCGCCGCCTCCTCCTGGAGTTCTCGGGGCAAGCAGTACTTC; cdr3_aa: CASSAASSWSSRGKQYF; d_call: NA; clone_size: once; j_call: TRBJ2-7; v_call: TRBV2
cdr3_nt: TGTGCCAGCAGCTTAATGGCTGCACAGGGAACCTCCTACGAGCAGTACTTC; cdr3_aa: CASSLMAAQGTSYEQYF; d_call: NA; clone_size: NA; j_call: TRBJ2-7; v_call: TRBV7-2
cdr3_nt: TGTGCCAGCAGTTACTCCCGGTGGAGCACTGAAGCTTTCTTT; cdr3_aa: CASSYSRWSTEAFF; d_call: NA; clone_size: NA; j_call: TRBJ1-1; v_call: TRBV6-5
cdr3_nt: TGTGCCAGCAGAGGGGTAAACTATGGCTACACCTTC; cdr3_aa: CASRGVNYGYTF; d_call: NA; clone_size: NA; j_call: TRBJ1-2; v_call: TRBV25-1
cdr3_nt: TGTGCCAGCAGCCCGGGACAGTCTAATGAAAAACTGTTTTTT; cdr3_aa: CASSPGQSNEKLFF; d_call: TRBD1; clone_size: NA; j_call: TRBJ1-4; v_call: TRBV6-5
cdr3_nt: TGTGCCTGGACCTCACCTGGGCTAGCGAGGACCTACGAGCAGTACTTC; cdr3_aa: CAWTSPGLARTYEQYF; d_call: NA; clone_size: NA; j_call: TRBJ2-7; v_call: TRBV30
cdr3_nt: TGTGCCAGCAGTGAACGAACGGGAGTCCCAGATACGCAGTATTTT; cdr3_aa: CASSERTGVPDTQYF; d_call: NA; clone_size: few; j_call: TRBJ2-3; v_call: TRBV6-1
cdr3_nt: TGTGCCAGCAGTACAGGGCCAGGGTTCGGCTCTGGAAACACCATATATTTT; cdr3_aa: CASSTGPGFGSGNTIYF; d_call: NA; clone_size: NA; j_call: TRBJ1-3; v_call: TRBV2
cdr3_nt: TGCGCCAGCAGCCCCGTGGGGGCTGGGGCCAACGTCCTGACTTTC; cdr3_aa: CASSPVGAGANVLTF; d_call: NA; clone_size: NA; j_call: TRBJ2-6; v_call: TRBV5-1
cdr3_nt: TGTGCCATCAGTGAGTCACGGACAGGGGATGAAAAACTGTTTTTT; cdr3_aa: CAISESRTGDEKLFF; d_call: TRBD1; clone_size: NA; j_call: TRBJ1-4; v_call: TRBV10-3